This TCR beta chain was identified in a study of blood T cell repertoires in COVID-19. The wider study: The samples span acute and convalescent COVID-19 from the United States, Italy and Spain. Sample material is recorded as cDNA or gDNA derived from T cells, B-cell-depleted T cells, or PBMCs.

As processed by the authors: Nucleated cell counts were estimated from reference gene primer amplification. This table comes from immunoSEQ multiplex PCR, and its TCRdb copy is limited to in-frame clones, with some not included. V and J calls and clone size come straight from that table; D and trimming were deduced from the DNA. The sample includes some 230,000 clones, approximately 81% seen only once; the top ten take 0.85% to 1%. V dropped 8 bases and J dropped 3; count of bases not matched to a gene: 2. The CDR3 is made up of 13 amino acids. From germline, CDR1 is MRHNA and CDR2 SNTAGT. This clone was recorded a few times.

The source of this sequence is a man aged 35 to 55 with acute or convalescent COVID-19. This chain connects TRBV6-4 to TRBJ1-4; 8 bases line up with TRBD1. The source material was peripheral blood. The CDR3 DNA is TGTGCCAGCGGGACAGGATCTAATGAAAAACTGTTTTTT. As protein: CASGTGSNEKLFF.